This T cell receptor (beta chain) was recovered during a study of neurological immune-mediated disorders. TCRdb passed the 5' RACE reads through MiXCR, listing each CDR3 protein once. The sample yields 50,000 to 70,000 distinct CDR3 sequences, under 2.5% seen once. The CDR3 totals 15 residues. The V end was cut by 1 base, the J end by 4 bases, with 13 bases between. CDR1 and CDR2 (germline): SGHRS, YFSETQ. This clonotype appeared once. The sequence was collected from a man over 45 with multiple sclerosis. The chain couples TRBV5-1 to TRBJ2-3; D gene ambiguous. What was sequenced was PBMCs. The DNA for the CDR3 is TGCGCCAGCAGCTTGCTCGGGTTCGACTCAGATACGCAGTATTTT. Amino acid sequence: CASSLLGFDSDTQYF.